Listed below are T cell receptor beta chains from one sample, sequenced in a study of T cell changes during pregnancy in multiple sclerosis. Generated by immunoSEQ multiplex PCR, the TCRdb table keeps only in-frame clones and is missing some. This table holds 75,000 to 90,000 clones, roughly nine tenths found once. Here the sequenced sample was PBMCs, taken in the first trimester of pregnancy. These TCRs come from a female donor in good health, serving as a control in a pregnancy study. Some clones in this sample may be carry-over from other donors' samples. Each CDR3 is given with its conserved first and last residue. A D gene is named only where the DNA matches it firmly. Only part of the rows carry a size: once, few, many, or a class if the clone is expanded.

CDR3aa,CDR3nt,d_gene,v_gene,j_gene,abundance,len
CASSLGRGQPQHF,TGTGCCAGCAGTCTAGGACGGGGTCAGCCCCAGCATTTT,.,TRBV28,TRBJ1-5,.,13
CASKGGQGRDEKLFF,TGTGCCAGTAAAGGGGGACAGGGACGAGATGAAAAACTGTTTTTT,TRBD1,TRBV19,TRBJ1-4,.,15
CASSAEYSYEQYF,TGTGCCAGTAGTGCGGAGTACTCCTACGAGCAGTACTTC,.,TRBV19,TRBJ2-7,.,13
CASSWTSGGPSYEQYF,TGTGCCAGCAGCTGGACTAGCGGGGGTCCCTCCTACGAGCAGTACTTC,TRBD2,TRBV6-6,TRBJ2-7,.,16
CASSLVQGAADTQYF,TGCGCCAGCAGCTTGGTTCAGGGGGCTGCTGATACGCAGTATTTT,TRBD1,TRBV5-1,TRBJ2-3,once,15
CASSRLQGPSNYGYTF,TGTGCCAGCAGCCGATTACAGGGCCCGTCTAACTATGGCTACACCTTC,.,TRBV4-2,TRBJ1-2,few,16
CASSLEGGVSYEQYF,TGTGCCAGCAGCTTGGAAGGGGGTGTCTCCTACGAGCAGTACTTC,.,TRBV5-5,TRBJ2-7,.,15
CASGLFSGTPSVEQYF,TGCGCCAGCGGCCTATTTTCCGGGACTCCCTCGGTAGAGCAGTACTTC,.,TRBV5-1,TRBJ2-7,.,16
CASRETAFNSPLHF,TGTGCCAGTAGGGAGACGGCCTTTAATTCACCCCTCCACTTT,.,TRBV19,TRBJ1-6,.,14
CASSLDGGEQYF,TGTGCCAGCAGCTTAGATGGAGGCGAGCAGTACTTC,.,TRBV11-2,TRBJ2-7,.,12
CASSSGLAGVVDTQYF,TGTGCCAGCAGCTCGGGACTAGCGGGAGTCGTAGATACGCAGTATTTT,TRBD2,TRBV7-2,TRBJ2-3,.,16
CASTHRGVNYGYTF,TGTGCCAGTACCCACCGCGGAGTGAACTATGGCTACACCTTC,.,TRBV19,TRBJ1-2,.,14
CASSYYLRDKNQPQHF,TGTGCCAGCAGTTACTATCTTCGGGACAAAAATCAGCCCCAGCATTTT,.,TRBV6-6,TRBJ1-5,.,16
CASSHWGQGPYEQYF,TGTGCCAGCAGCCATTGGGGACAGGGTCCCTACGAGCAGTACTTC,TRBD1,TRBV4-2,TRBJ2-7,once,15
CASSRGGAGADTQYF,TGTGCCAGCAGCCGGGGCGGGGCGGGAGCAGATACGCAGTATTTT,TRBD2,TRBV7-9,TRBJ2-3,.,15
CASSPERLRDNEQFF,TGTGCCAGCAGCCCGGAGCGACTCAGGGACAATGAGCAGTTCTTC,.,TRBV5-4,TRBJ2-1,.,15
CASSQWSGLDEQYF,TGTGCCAGCAGCCAATGGTCAGGGTTGGACGAGCAGTACTTC,.,TRBV14,TRBJ2-7,.,14
CASSLGFRAGANVLTF,TGTGCCAGCAGCTTAGGGTTCAGGGCTGGGGCCAACGTCCTGACTTTC,.,TRBV7-8,TRBJ2-6,.,16
CASSLSQGNSPLHF,TGTGCCAGCAGCTTAAGTCAGGGAAATTCACCCCTCCACTTT,.,TRBV7-9,TRBJ1-6,.,14
CASRVNSYSNQPQHF,TGTGCCAGCAGGGTTAACAGTTATAGCAATCAGCCCCAGCATTTT,.,TRBV6-1,TRBJ1-5,.,15
CASSRTGGAAPEQYF,TGTGCCAGCAGTCGGACAGGGGGCGCGGCCCCCGAGCAGTACTTC,TRBD1,TRBV27,TRBJ2-7,once,15
CASTALGTQNTGELFF,TGTGCCAGCACCGCATTAGGGACTCAGAACACCGGGGAGCTGTTTTTT,.,TRBV28,TRBJ2-2,.,16
CASSLVWLAGPYEQYF,TGTGCCAGCAGCTTAGTTTGGCTAGCGGGACCCTACGAGCAGTACTTC,TRBD2,TRBV11-2,TRBJ2-7,.,16
CASGGVGSNTGELFF,TGTGCCAGCGGTGGTGTCGGGTCGAACACCGGGGAGCTGTTTTTT,.,TRBV7-9,TRBJ2-2,.,15
CASSQDQGTGNSPLHF,TGTGCCAGCAGCCAAGATCAGGGGACAGGGAATTCACCCCTCCACTTT,TRBD1,TRBV4-2,TRBJ1-6,few,16
CASSTGAGAQYF,TGTGCCAGCAGCACGGGAGCGGGGGCCCAGTACTTC,TRBD2,TRBV7-2,TRBJ2-5,.,12
CASSQYLDAGQGTYEQYF,TGTGCCAGCAGCCAATATCTTGACGCGGGACAGGGGACCTACGAGCAGTACTTC,TRBD1,TRBV4-2,TRBJ2-7,once,18
CASSLGGWYAGPNTGELFF,TGTGCCAGCAGTTTGGGGGGTTGGTATGCGGGGCCGAACACCGGGGAGCTGTTTTTT,.,TRBV27,TRBJ2-2,.,19
CASSQDPSGRSGELFF,TGCGCCAGCAGCCAAGATCCCAGCGGGAGGAGCGGGGAGCTGTTTTTT,TRBD2,TRBV4-1,TRBJ2-2,.,16
CASRATGGGNTIYF,TGTGCCAGCAGGGCGACAGGGGGCGGAAACACCATATATTTT,TRBD1,TRBV28,TRBJ1-3,.,14
CASSKLNSGNTIYF,TGTGCCAGCAGCAAACTGAACTCTGGAAACACCATATATTTT,.,TRBV27,TRBJ1-3,.,14
CASSGTVNEQFF,TGTGCCAGCAGTGGGACAGTCAATGAGCAGTTCTTC,TRBD1,TRBV6-5,TRBJ2-1,.,12
CASSGNEQFF,TGTGCCAGCTCGGGCAATGAGCAGTTCTTC,.,TRBV28,TRBJ2-1,.,10
CASTPGTGNSPLHF,TGCGCCAGTACCCCGGGGACAGGAAATTCACCCCTCCACTTT,TRBD1,TRBV10-2,TRBJ1-6,.,14
CASRIVTAFNSPLHF,TGTGCCAGCAGGATCGTCACAGCATTCAATTCACCCCTCCACTTT,.,TRBV6-5,TRBJ1-6,few,15
CAWSVRDRDTDTQYF,TGTGCCTGGAGTGTACGGGACAGGGACACAGATACGCAGTATTTT,TRBD1,TRBV30,TRBJ2-3,.,15